A single sample is the source of the 19 T cell receptor beta chains below, sequenced in a study of blood T cells in healthy people across ages. Through a sample-barcoded 5' primer and a J-beta primer mix, a second PCR was run for roughly 6 to 11 cycles. MiXCR, run by TCRdb on the 5' RACE reads, gives a single entry per CDR3 protein. The table lists about 690,000 distinct CDR3 sequences, less than 45% of them singletons, with about 30% in the top ten. Sequencing used blood. These receptors originate from a man aged 80 or over in good health.

In this sample, this clonotype turned up a few times. The chain employs TRBV7-2 and TRBJ2-1; 7 nucleotides line up with TRBD1. J gave up 0 bases and V 5 bases, and 7 bases lay outside the gene matches. The CDR3 sequence is 16 residues long. Germline loops: CDR1 SGHTA, CDR2 FQGNSA. The CDR3 sequence is CASSLSQGSSYNEQFF. The DNA for the CDR3 is TGTGCCAGCAGCCTTTCACAGGGGAGCTCCTACAATGAGCAGTTCTTC.

The gene calls are TRBV27 and TRBJ1-2, with 10 positions matching TRBD1. The V and J ends lost 5 bases and 7 bases, in that order; junction bases with no gene match: 16. This CDR3 contains 17 residues. Germline V CDR1 and CDR2: MNHEY, SMNVEV (reference sequence). The CDR3 DNA reads as TGTGCCAGCAGTCCAGACCTCCGGACAGGGGGGAGAGGTGGCTACACCTTC. It codes for CASSPDLRTGGRGGYTF.

This clonotype was observed at least ten times. The V call is TRBV4-2, the J call TRBJ2-3; either TRBD1 or TRBD2 may supply D (5 bases each). Trimming pared 1 base from V and 2 bases from J, leaving 10 bases between. The CDR3 has 15 amino acids. The germline V gene has CDR1 LGHNA and CDR2 YNFKEQ. CDR3 nucleotides: TGTGCCAGCAGCCAAGCTAGAGGGGACACAGATACGCAGTATTTT. It is translated as CASSQARGDTDTQYF.

The rearrangement joins TRBV12-3 or TRBV12-4 to TRBJ2-5, with 11 bases fitting TRBD1. This CDR3 spans 15 amino acids. The trim removed 3 bases at V and 5 bases at J, leaving 5 bases unmatched. The CDR3 bases are TGTGCCAGCAGTTTGAAGGACAGGGGGCCCGAGACCCAGTACTTC. This sequence encodes CASSLKDRGPETQYF.

The chain uses TRBV5-6 and TRBJ2-7; D is unclear. The CDR3 runs 14 residues. The V end lost 1 base, the J end lost 3 bases, and 11 bases lay between the germline ends. CDR1 and CDR2 (germline): SGHDT, YYEEEE. The CDR3: CASSLFTRIYEQYF. The CDR3 DNA sequence: TGTGCCAGCAGCTTGTTCACCCGGATCTACGAGCAGTACTTC. The entire variable domain, with the rest obtained from reference TRBV5-6 and TRBJ2-7, is as follows: DAGVTQSPTHLIKTRGQQVTLRCSPKSGHDTVSWYQQALGQGPQFIFQYYEEEERQRGNFPDRFSGHQFPNYSSELNVNALLLGDSALYLCASSLFTRIYEQYFGPGTRLTVT.

The J gene is TRBJ2-5, the V gene TRBV4-2; possibly TRBD2 for D (6 bases). V was shortened by 0 bases and J by 2 bases, with 13 bases between the two germline ends. This CDR3 comprises 16 residues. Looked up from germline, CDR1 is LGHNA and CDR2 is YNFKEQ. Written as DNA, the CDR3 is TGTGCCAGCAGCCAAGAAGGACGGGAGCGACAAGAGACCCAGTACTTC. Protein: CASSQEGRERQETQYF.

The chain uses TRBV9 and TRBJ2-7; perhaps TRBD2 as D (6 bases). The germline V gene has CDR1 SGDLS and CDR2 YYNGEE. V was shortened by 4 bases and J by 6 bases, with 17 bases between the two germline ends. There are 14 residues in the CDR3. This chain's CDR3 is CASSPNMGGIEQYF. The CDR3 DNA reads as TGTGCCAGCAGCCCCAACATGGGGGGTATCGAGCAGTACTTC.

This clonotype is a singleton in its sample. This sequence may be a read error, since a much larger clone differs from it by one base. J is TRBJ2-1 and V is TRBV2; possible D gene TRBD1, 5 bases. The CDR3 length is 13 residues. V lost 5 bases, J lost 3 bases, and 8 bases lay in between. Germline CDR1 and CDR2: SNHLY and FYNNEI. The CDR3 loop reads CASSCRDYNEQFF. The CDR3 DNA follows: TGTGCCAGCAGTTGCAGGGACTACAATGAGCAGTTCTTC.

The chain couples TRBV21-1 to TRBJ2-3; TRBD2, as called in the table, went unchecked against the DNA. TRBV21-1 corresponds to a pseudogene. This CDR3 has 19 amino acids. The DNA for the CDR3 is TGTGCCAGCAGCAAAGGTGAGAATCCGGCGGGAGACGGTACAGATACGCAGTATTTT. Translated: CASSKGENPAGDGTDTQYF.

This chain joins TRBV20-1 and TRBJ2-1; 16 bases align to TRBD2. V lost 5 bases and J lost 4; bases outside the gene matches: 8. This CDR3 is built from 17 residues. CDR1 is DFQATT and CDR2 is SNEGSKA in the germline V gene (reference sequence). CDR3 residues: CSAPGTSGRAPYNEQFF. The CDR3 DNA reads TGCAGTGCTCCCGGGACTAGCGGGAGGGCCCCATACAATGAGCAGTTCTTC.

This clonotype was recorded a few times. The chain employs TRBV6-2 or TRBV6-3 and TRBJ2-1; 7 bases line up with TRBD1. The V gene's germline CDR1 is MNHEY and CDR2 SVGEGT. The J segment lost 5 bases and the V segment lost 1 base, leaving 2 bases of the junction unmatched. The CDR3 loop spans 14 amino acids. The CDR3 coding sequence is TGTGCCAGCAGTTACTTGGGACAGAACAATGAGCAGTTCTTC. Amino acid sequence: CASSYLGQNNEQFF.

This clonotype was observed a few times. Here the CDR3 reads CSARRQGISYEQYF. The CDR3 DNA reads TGCAGTGCCCGTCGACAGGGGATCTCCTACGAGCAGTACTTC. The chain recombines TRBV20-1 with TRBJ2-7; 8 bases are shared with TRBD1. In germline, CDR1 is DFQATT, CDR2 SNEGSKA (reference sequence). Trimming removed 6 bases from V and 0 bases from J; junction bases left unmatched: 7. The CDR3 totals 14 residues.

The V call is TRBV10-1, the J call TRBJ2-3, with D perhaps TRBD1 (5 bases). The CDR3 runs 14 residues. CDR1 and CDR2 (germline): WNHNN, SYGVQD (reference sequence). With 3 bases removed from V and 4 bases from J, the gap between germline ends came to 11 bases. CDR3 coding DNA: TGCGCCAGCAGTGATCTAGGGGCGGCAGATACGCAGTATTTT. Its translation is CASSDLGAADTQYF.

The CDR3 protein is CASSLGTGGGGEKLFF. The DNA for the CDR3 is TGTGCCAGCAGCTTAGGGACAGGGGGCGGTGGTGAAAAACTGTTTTTT. The rearrangement links TRBV7-2 to TRBJ1-4; 11 bases match TRBD1. In germline, CDR1 is SGHTA, CDR2 FQGNSA. J lost 7 bases, V lost 1 base, and 5 bases had no gene match. This CDR3 has 16 amino acids. Complete variable domain (other parts from reference TRBV7-2 and TRBJ1-4): GAGVSQSPSNKVTEKGKDVELRCDPISGHTALYWYRQSLGQGLEFLIYFQGNSAPDKSGLPSDRFSAERTGGSVSTLTIQRTQQEDSAVYLCASSLGTGGGGEKLFFGSGTQLSVL.

The V gene is TRBV6-2 or TRBV6-3, the J gene TRBJ2-5; maybe TRBD1 (6 bases). The last part of the DNA fits TRBJ2-7 better; the J call may be wrong. CDR1 is MNHEY and CDR2 is SVGEGT in the germline V gene. CDR3 length: 16 residues. The CDR3 is CASSSPGQLLPYEQYF. CDR3 coding DNA: TGTGCCAGCAGCTCTCCCGGACAGTTGCTTCCCTACGAGCAGTACTTC.

V usage is TRBV15 and J usage is TRBJ2-7; D is unclear. The CDR3 consists of 14 residues. CDR1 LNHNV and CDR2 YYDKDF come from the germline V gene (reference sequence). V lost 0 bases to trimming and J lost 5 bases, with 11 bases between them. The CDR3: CATSRDLGDNEQYF. CDR3 nucleotides: TGTGCCACCAGCAGAGATTTGGGCGACAACGAGCAGTACTTC.

The chain joins TRBV5-6 to TRBJ1-5, with D possibly TRBD1 on 6 matching bases. The V end lost 5 bases, the J end lost 1 base, and 13 bases lay between the germline ends. The germline V gene has CDR1 SGHDT and CDR2 YYEEEE. The CDR3 has 15 amino acids. CDR3 region: CASSRQGLSNQPQHF. CDR3 in DNA: TGTGCCAGCAGTCGTCAGGGGTTGAGCAATCAGCCCCAGCATTTT.

The chain employs TRBV5-1 and TRBJ2-1; TRBD1 matches at 10 bases. The CDR3 loop spans 17 amino acids. The V segment lost 0 bases and the J segment 4 bases; nucleotides outside the gene matches: 7. Per the germline V gene, CDR1 is SGHRS and CDR2 is YFSETQ. The CDR3: CASSLDGGQGLYNEQFF. CDR3 nucleotide sequence: TGCGCCAGCAGCTTGGACGGGGGACAGGGGCTTTACAATGAGCAGTTCTTC.

This clonotype appeared once. A read error may explain this, as a much larger clone is one base away. In nucleotides, the CDR3 is TGTGCCAGCAGCTTTTTTCCGAATGAGGGGGACAATGAGCAGTACTTC. Encoded protein: CASSFFPNEGDNEQYF. The V gene is TRBV7-9, the J gene TRBJ2-5; TRBD1 is a possible D gene (6 bases). Germline V gene lookup returns CDR1 SEHNR and CDR2 FQNEAQ (reference sequence). This CDR3 spans 16 amino acids. V was trimmed by 3 bases and J by 11 bases, leaving 25 bases between them.